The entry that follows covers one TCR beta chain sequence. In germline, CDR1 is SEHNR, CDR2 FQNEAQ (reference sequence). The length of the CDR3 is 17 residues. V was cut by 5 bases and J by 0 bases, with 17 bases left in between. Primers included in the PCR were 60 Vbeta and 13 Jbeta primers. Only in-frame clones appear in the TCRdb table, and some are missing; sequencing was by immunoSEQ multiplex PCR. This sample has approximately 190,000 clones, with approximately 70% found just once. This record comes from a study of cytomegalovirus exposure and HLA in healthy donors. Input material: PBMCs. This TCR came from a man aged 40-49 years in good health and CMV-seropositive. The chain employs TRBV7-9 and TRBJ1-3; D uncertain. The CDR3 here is CASSRSSRVSSGNTIYF. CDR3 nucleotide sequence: TGTGCCAGCAGCCGTTCGTCGAGGGTTAGCTCTGGAAACACCATATATTTT.